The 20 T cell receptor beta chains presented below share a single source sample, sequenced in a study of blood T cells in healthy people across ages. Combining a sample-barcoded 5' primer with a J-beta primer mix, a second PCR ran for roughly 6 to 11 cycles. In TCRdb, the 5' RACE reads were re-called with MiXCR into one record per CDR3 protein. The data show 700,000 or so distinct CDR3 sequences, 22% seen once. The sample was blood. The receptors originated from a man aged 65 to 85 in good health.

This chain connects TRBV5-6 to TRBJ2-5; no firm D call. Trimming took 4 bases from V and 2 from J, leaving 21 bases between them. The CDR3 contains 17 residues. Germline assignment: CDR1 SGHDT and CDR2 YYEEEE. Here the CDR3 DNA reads TGTGCCAGCAGCGCTGGGTCCGCCATATTACTGCAAGAGACCCAGTACTTC. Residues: CASSAGSAILLQETQYF.

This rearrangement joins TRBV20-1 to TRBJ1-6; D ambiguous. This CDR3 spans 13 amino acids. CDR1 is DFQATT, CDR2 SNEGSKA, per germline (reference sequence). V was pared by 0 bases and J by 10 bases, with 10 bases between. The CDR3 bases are TGCAGTGCTAGAGATTTGCTGGGATCACCCCTCCACTTT. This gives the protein CSARDLLGSPLHF.

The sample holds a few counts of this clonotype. The CDR3 sequence is CSARGGHWSGQDSGANVLTF. The CDR3 DNA reads TGCAGTGCTAGAGGGGGACATTGGAGCGGACAAGACTCTGGGGCCAACGTCCTGACTTTC. The chain combines TRBV20-1 with TRBJ2-6; D might be TRBD1 (6 bases). The CDR3 has 20 residues. The germline CDR1 and CDR2 sequences are DFQATT and SNEGSKA (reference sequence). V was shortened by 1 base and J by 0 bases, with 22 bases between the two germline ends.

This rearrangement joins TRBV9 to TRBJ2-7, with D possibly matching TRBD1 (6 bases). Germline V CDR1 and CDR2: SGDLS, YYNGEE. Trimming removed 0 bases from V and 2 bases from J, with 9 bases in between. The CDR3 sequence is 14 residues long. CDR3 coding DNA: TGTGCCAGCAGCGTAGCACAGGGAACCTACGAGCAGTACTTC. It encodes CASSVAQGTYEQYF.

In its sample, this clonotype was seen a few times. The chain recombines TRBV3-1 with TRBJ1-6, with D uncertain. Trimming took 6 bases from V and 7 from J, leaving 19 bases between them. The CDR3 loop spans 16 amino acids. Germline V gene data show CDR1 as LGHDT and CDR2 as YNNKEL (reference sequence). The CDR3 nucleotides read TGTGCCAGCAGACTTAATAGTGGCAGGAAGAATTCACCCCTCCACTTT. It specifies CASRLNSGRKNSPLHF.

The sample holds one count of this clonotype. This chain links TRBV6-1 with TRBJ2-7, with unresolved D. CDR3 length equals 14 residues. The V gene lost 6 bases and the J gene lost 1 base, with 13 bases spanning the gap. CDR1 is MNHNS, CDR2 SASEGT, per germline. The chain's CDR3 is CASSISSGSYEQYF. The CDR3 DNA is TGTGCCAGCAGCATTTCGTCCGGATCCTACGAGCAGTACTTC.

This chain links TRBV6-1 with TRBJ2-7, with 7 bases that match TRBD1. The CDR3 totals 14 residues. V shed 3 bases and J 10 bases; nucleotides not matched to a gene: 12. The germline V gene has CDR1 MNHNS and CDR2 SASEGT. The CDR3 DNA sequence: TGTGCCAGCAGTGATTGGCAGGGGGTTACGTATCAGTACTTC. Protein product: CASSDWQGVTYQYF.

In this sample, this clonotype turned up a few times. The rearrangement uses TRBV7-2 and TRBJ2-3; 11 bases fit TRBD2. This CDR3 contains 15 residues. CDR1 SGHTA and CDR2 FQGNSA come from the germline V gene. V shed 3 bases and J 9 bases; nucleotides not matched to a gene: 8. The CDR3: CASSLSSGRMGTQYF. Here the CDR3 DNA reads TGTGCCAGCAGCTTGTCTAGCGGGAGGATGGGGACGCAGTATTTT.

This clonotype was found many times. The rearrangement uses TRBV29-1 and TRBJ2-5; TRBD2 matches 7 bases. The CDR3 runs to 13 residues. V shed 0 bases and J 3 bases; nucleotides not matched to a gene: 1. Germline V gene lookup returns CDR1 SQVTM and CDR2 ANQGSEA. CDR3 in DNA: TGCAGCGTTGAAGAGGGAGGGGAAGAGACCCAGTACTTC. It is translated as CSVEEGGEETQYF.

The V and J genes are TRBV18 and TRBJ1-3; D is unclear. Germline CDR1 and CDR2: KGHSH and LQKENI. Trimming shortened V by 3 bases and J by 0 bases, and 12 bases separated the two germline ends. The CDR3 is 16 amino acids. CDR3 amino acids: CASSPEAVLSGNTIYF. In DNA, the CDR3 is TGTGCCAGCTCACCGGAGGCGGTTCTCTCTGGAAACACCATATATTTT.

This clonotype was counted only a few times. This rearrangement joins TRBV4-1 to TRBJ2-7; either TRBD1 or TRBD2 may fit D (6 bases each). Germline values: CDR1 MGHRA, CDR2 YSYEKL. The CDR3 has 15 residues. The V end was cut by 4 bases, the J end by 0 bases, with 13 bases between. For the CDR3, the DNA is TGCGCCAGCAGCCCTGGGGGGCTCTTCTCCTACGAGCAGTACTTC. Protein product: CASSPGGLFSYEQYF.

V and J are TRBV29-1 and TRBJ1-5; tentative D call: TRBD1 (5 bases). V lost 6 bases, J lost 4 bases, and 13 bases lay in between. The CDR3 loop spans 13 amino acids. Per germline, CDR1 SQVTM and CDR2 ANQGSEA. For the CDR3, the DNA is TGCAGCGTCCAAGACAGCGGGAATCAGCCCCAGCATTTT. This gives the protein CSVQDSGNQPQHF.

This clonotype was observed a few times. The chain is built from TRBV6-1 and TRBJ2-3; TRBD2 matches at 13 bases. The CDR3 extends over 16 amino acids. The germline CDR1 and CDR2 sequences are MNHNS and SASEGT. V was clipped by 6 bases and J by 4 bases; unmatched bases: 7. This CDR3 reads CASSPTSGGAADTQYF. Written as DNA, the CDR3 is TGTGCCAGCAGCCCTACTAGCGGGGGGGCGGCAGATACGCAGTATTTT.

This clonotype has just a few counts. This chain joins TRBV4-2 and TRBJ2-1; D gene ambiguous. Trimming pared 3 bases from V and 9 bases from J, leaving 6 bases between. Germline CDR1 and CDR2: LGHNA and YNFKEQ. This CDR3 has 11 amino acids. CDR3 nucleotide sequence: TGTGCCAGCAGCCAGACCAGTGAGCAGTTCTTC. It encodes CASSQTSEQFF.

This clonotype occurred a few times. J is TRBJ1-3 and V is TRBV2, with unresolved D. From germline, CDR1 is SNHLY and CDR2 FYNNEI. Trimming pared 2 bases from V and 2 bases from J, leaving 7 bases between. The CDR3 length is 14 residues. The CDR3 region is CASSEPLTGNTIYF. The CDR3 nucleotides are TGTGCCAGCAGTGAACCCCTGACTGGAAACACCATATATTTT.

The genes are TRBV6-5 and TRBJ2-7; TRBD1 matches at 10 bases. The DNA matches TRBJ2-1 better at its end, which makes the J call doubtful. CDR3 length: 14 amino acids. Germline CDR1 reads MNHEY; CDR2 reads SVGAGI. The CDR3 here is CASSQLTGGHEQFF. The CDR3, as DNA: TGTGCCAGCAGTCAACTGACAGGGGGCCATGAGCAGTTCTTC.

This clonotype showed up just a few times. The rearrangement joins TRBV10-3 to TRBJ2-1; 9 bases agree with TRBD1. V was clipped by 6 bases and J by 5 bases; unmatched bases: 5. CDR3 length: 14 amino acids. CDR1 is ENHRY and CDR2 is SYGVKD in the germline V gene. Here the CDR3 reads CAIRPGQGDNEQFF. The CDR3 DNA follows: TGTGCCATCAGGCCGGGACAGGGTGACAATGAGCAGTTCTTC.

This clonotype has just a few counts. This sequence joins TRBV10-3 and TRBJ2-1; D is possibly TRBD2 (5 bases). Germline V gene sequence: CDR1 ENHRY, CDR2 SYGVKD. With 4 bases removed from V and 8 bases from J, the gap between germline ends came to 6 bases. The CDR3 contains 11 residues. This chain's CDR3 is CAISVGDEQFF. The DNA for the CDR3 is TGTGCCATCAGTGTCGGGGATGAGCAGTTCTTC.

CDR3 coding DNA: TGCGCCAGCAGTTACTTCGCACAGGACATTCAGTACTTC. This translates into CASSYFAQDIQYF. This chain connects TRBV5-1 to TRBJ2-4, with D maybe TRBD1 (5 bases). The V end lost 5 bases, the J end lost 8 bases, and 14 bases lay between the germline ends. CDR3 length equals 13 residues. Germline CDR1 is SGHRS and CDR2 is YFSETQ. Combining the CDR3 with reference TRBV5-1 and TRBJ2-4 gives the whole variable domain KAGVTQTPRYLIKTRGQQVTLSCSPISGHRSVSWYQQTPGQGLQFLFEYFSETQRNKGNFPGRFSGRQFSNSRSEMNVSTLELGDSALYLCASSYFAQDIQYFGAGTRLSVL.

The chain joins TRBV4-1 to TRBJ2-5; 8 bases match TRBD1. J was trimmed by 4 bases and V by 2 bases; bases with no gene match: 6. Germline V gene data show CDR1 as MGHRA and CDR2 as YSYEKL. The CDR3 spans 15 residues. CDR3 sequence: CASSQQTGVLETQYF. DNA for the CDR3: TGCGCCAGCAGCCAACAGACAGGGGTGTTAGAGACCCAGTACTTC.